The present T cell receptor beta chain was sequenced within a study of somatic mutations in cytotoxic T cells in rheumatoid arthritis. Study-level information: Patient blood, which was peripheral blood collected as 30 ml EDTA, was drawn right after diagnosis and before any treatment started.

As to this clone: Its antigen is still unknown.

TCRdb's copy holds only in-frame clones and misses some; the assay was immunoSEQ multiplex PCR. The table lists about 15,000 clones, 65% to 80% of them singletons. The length of the CDR3 is 15 residues. Looked up from germline, CDR1 is SGHDT and CDR2 is YYEEEE. Trimming left V 0 bases short and J 1 base short, with 10 bases between. Findings of the study overall: Each of about an eighth of the roughly 60 patients had a largest CD8+ clone that made up more than 20% of CD8+ cells. Age-matched healthy controls and rheumatoid arthritis patients had CD8+ T-cell clonality that did not differ significantly.

Material: CD8+ T cells sorted from blood. This TCR was recovered from an adult with rheumatoid arthritis. The chain recombines TRBV5-6 with TRBJ1-2, with D hard to call. In DNA, the CDR3 is TGTGCCAGCAGCTTGGGGACTCTGATTAACTATGGCTACACCTTC. This encodes CASSLGTLINYGYTF.